The following is a T cell receptor beta chain sequence with its context. CDR3 length equals 16 residues. Trimming stripped 0 bases from V and 3 bases from J, with 13 bases between. Germline CDR1 reads LNHNV; CDR2 reads YYDKDF (reference sequence). The data derive from a study of shared clonotypes between healthy human individuals. Using about 190 ng DNA, 25,000 to 35,000 T cell genomes, the sorted-subset replicate PCRs were run. The assay was immunoSEQ multiplex PCR, and TCRdb's table has in-frame clones only and misses some. The table shows some 2.3 million clones, with about 92% occurring only once.

V is TRBV15 and J is TRBJ2-3, with D possibly matching TRBD2 (5 bases). The TCR sequence derives from a man between 18 and 29 years old in good health. Some clones in this sample may be carry-over from other donors' samples. The material sequenced was naive CD4+ T cells from PBMCs. Subset reported: CD45RA+ positively selected. The CDR3 DNA reads as TGTGCCACCAGCAGAGATCAGACTAAGGTTACAGATACGCAGTATTTT. Its protein product is CATSRDQTKVTDTQYF.